This T cell receptor beta chain derives from a study of T cells in women clearing cervical HPV infection. Comment on this clone: The read ends 3 residues early relative to the CDR3; the germline J gene fills the gap.

Clones were sequenced by immunoSEQ multiplex PCR, and TCRdb holds only the in-frame ones, with some missing. The table lists some 25,000 clones. This CDR3 is 11 amino acids long. In germline, CDR1 is LNHDA, CDR2 SQIVND (reference sequence). The chain links TRBV19 to TRBJ1-2, with D unclear. The sequenced sample was blood buffy coat. The clonotype was recovered from a woman between 18 and 75 years old with a cervical HPV16 infection that either progressed to CIN3+ or cleared (not recorded which). The CDR3 here is CASSVGYDYTF. CDR3 bases read: TGTGCCAGTAGTGTGGGCTACGAC.